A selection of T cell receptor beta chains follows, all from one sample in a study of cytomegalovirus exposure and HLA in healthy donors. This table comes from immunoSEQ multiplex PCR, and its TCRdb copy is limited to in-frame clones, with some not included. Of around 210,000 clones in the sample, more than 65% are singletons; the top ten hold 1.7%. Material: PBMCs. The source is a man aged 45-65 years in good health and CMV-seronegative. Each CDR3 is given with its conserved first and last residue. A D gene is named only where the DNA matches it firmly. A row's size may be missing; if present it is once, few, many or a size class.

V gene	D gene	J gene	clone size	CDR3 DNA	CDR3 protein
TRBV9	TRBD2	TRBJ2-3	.	TGTGCCAGCAGCGGGGGACTAGTCGGGCGAGATACGCAGTATTTT	CASSGGLVGRDTQYF
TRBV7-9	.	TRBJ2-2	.	TGTTCCAGCAGCCCTCGGGAAGCGAACACCGGGGAGCTGTTTTTT	CSSSPREANTGELFF
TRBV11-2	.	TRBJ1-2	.	TGTGCCAGCAGCTTCGCCGGACCCCAGGGGAACTATGGCTACACCTTC	CASSFAGPQGNYGYTF
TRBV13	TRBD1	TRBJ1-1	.	TGTGCCAGCAGCTTCAGGGGGGCGGTTCGGAACACTGAAGCTTTCTTT	CASSFRGAVRNTEAFF
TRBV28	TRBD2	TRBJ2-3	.	TGTGCCAGCAGTTCCGTTAAATTGCGGGAGGGAGTCACAGATACGCAGTATTTT	CASSSVKLREGVTDTQYF
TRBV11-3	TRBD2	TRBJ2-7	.	TGTGCCAGCAGCGAGGGACTAGCGGGAGGAGACTCCTACGAGCAGTACTTC	CASSEGLAGGDSYEQYF
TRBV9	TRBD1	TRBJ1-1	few	TGTGCCAGCAGCGTAGTCGGGACAGGGGGTGAAGCTTTCTTT	CASSVVGTGGEAFF
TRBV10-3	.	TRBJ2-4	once	TGTGCCATCAGTGAGTCTGAACTAGCCAAAAACATTCAGTACTTC	CAISESELAKNIQYF
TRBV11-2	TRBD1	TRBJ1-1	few	TGTGCCAGCAGCTTAGTCGACAGGGATGCTTTCTTT	CASSLVDRDAFF
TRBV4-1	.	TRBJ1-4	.	TGCGCCAGCAGCCTACTCGGGTGGGCAACTAATGAAAAACTGTTTTTT	CASSLLGWATNEKLFF
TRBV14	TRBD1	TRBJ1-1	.	TGTGCCAGCAGCCCCAGGGGGGTGCTCACTGAAGCTTTCTTT	CASSPRGVLTEAFF
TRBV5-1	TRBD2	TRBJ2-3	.	TGCGCCAGCAGCTTCGGGGTCCCTACTAGCGGGGGTAGCACAGATACGCAGTATTTT	CASSFGVPTSGGSTDTQYF
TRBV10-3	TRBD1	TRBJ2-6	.	TGTGCCATCAGGGGACCGGGACAGGGGGACTCTGGGGCCAACGTCCTGACTTTC	CAIRGPGQGDSGANVLTF
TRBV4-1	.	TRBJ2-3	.	TGCGCCAGCAGCCAAGAGTATCCGTATAGCACAGATACGCAGTATTTT	CASSQEYPYSTDTQYF
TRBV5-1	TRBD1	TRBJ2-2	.	TGCGCCAGCAGCTTGGCCGGCACTTTCGGACAGGGGAACACCGGGGAGCTGTTTTTT	CASSLAGTFGQGNTGELFF
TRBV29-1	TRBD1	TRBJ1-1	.	TGCAGCGCCTCAGGGGGAACTGAAGCTTTCTTT	CSASGGTEAFF
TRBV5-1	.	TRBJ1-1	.	TGCGCCAGCAGCTTTACGGGGTGGACTGAAGCTTTCTTT	CASSFTGWTEAFF
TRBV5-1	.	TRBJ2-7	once	TGCGCCAGCAGCTTGGGTGGGGGCCTCTTCTACGAGCAGTACTTC	CASSLGGGLFYEQYF
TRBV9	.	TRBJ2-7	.	TGTGCCAGCAGCCCCAGAGACGGGGGTTACGAGCAGTACTTC	CASSPRDGGYEQYF
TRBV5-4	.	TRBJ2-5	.	TGTGCCAGCAGCTTGGTCGGGAGCGGAGAGACCCAGTACTTC	CASSLVGSGETQYF
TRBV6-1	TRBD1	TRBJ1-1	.	TGTGCCAGCAGCGAAACTGACAGGGACACTGAAGCTTTCTTT	CASSETDRDTEAFF
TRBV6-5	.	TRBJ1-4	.	TGTGCCAGCAGGCGCGATCGGGGGAGTGAAAAACTGTTTTTT	CASRRDRGSEKLFF
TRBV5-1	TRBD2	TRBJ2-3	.	TGCGCCAGCAGCTTGGGGTCTAGCGGGAGCACCGGTACGCAGTATTTT	CASSLGSSGSTGTQYF
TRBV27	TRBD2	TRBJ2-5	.	TGTGCCAGCAGTTCGGTAGTTAGCGGGAGAATGGACGAGACCCAGTACTTC	CASSSVVSGRMDETQYF
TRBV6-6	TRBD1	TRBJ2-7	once	TGTGCCACCGAACGGGACAGGGGTTACGAGCAGTACTTC	CATERDRGYEQYF
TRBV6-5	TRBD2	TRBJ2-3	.	TGTGCCAGCAGTGGTCTGGGGGGAGGGCCGGATACGCAGTATTTT	CASSGLGGGPDTQYF
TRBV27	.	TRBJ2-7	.	TGTGCCAGCAGTTGGGGCCAGGGCTACGAGCAGTACTTC	CASSWGQGYEQYF
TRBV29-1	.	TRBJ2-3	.	TGCAGCGTGAAAAGACAGATCCGCACAGATACGCAGTATTTT	CSVKRQIRTDTQYF
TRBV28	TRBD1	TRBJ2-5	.	TGTGCCAGCAGTTTAGGGACAGTAAGAGAGACCCAGTACTTC	CASSLGTVRETQYF
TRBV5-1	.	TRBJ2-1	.	TGCGCCAGCAGCTTGGCCCAGCGCGTCCCCTACAATGAGCAGTTCTTC	CASSLAQRVPYNEQFF
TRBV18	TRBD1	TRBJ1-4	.	TGTGCCAGCTCACCTGGACAGGGATCGCGAGAAAAACTGTTTTTT	CASSPGQGSREKLFF
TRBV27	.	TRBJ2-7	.	TGTGCCAGCAGTTCGTGGACAGTTAACTCCTACGAGCAGTACTTC	CASSSWTVNSYEQYF
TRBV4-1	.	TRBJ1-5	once	TGCGCCAGCAGCCGCACAGGCAATCAGCCCCAGCATTTT	CASSRTGNQPQHF
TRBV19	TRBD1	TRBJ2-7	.	TGTGCCAGTAGTATAGGGGACAGGGGAATCAACGAGCAGTACTTC	CASSIGDRGINEQYF
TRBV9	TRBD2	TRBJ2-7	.	TGTGCCAGCAGCCGATTAGCGGGCCCCTACGAGCAGTACTTC	CASSRLAGPYEQYF
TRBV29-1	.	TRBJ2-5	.	TGCAGCGTTGAGGGAACCCGGGGGGAGACCCAGTACTTC	CSVEGTRGETQYF
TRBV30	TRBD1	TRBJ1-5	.	TGTGCCTGGAGAGGACAGGCTAGCAATCAGCCCCAGCATTTT	CAWRGQASNQPQHF
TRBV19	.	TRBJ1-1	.	TGTGCCAGTAGTGTCCAGGGTTGGGACACTGAAGCTTTCTTT	CASSVQGWDTEAFF
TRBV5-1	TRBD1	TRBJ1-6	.	TGCGCCAGCAGCTTGGGACAGGGAGGATATTCACCCCTCCACTTT	CASSLGQGGYSPLHF
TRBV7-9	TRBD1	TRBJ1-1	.	TGTGCCAGCAGCACTTGGGAAAGGACAGGGGAAGCTTTCTTT	CASSTWERTGEAFF
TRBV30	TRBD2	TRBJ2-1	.	TGTGCCCGCGGACTAGCGGGAGGAGGTAGGAGTGAGCAGTTCTTC	CARGLAGGGRSEQFF
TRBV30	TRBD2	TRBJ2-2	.	TGTGCCTTGTTCCCTAGCGGGAGTATGGACGGGGAGCTGTTTTTT	CALFPSGSMDGELFF
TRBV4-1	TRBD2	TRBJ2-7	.	TGCGCCAGCAGCCAACCACTAGCGAGTCTATACGAGCAGTACTTC	CASSQPLASLYEQYF
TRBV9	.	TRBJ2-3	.	TGTGCCAGCAGCGTAGGTGCTAGAAACACAGATACGCAGTATTTT	CASSVGARNTDTQYF
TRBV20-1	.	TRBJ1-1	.	TGCAGTGCCCCCACCGGGGCTGAAGCTTTCTTT	CSAPTGAEAFF
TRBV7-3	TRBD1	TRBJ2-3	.	TGTGCCAGCAGCTCAACCGGGACAGCTAGCACAGATACGCAGTATTTT	CASSSTGTASTDTQYF
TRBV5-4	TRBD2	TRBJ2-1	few	TGTGCCAGCAGCTCTGGCGGACTAGCGGGAAACAATGAGCAGTTCTTC	CASSSGGLAGNNEQFF
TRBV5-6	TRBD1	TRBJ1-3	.	TGTGCCAGCAGTCACAGCCTATTGACAGGGACTAGATACACCATATATTTT	CASSHSLLTGTRYTIYF
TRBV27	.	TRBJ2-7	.	TGTGCCAGCAGTTTAAAGGGGAACTCCTACGAGCAGTACTTC	CASSLKGNSYEQYF
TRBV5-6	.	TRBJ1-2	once	TGTGCCAGCAGCTTCGGGGACTTCTATGGCTACACCTTC	CASSFGDFYGYTF
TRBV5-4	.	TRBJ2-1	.	TGTGCCAGCAGCTACAGCAATGAGCAGTTCTTC	CASSYSNEQFF
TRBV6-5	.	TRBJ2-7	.	TGTGCCAGCAGTTACTCAGGGGGTGGCTCCTACGAGCAGTACTTC	CASSYSGGGSYEQYF
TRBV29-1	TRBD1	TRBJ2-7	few	TGCAGCGTGGCCGGGACAGGTTCCTCCTACGAGCAGTACTTC	CSVAGTGSSYEQYF
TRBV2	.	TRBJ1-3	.	TGTGCCAGCAGCCCCGGGAGAGGAGGAAACACCATATATTTT	CASSPGRGGNTIYF
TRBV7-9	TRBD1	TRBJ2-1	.	TGTGCCAGCAGCTTCCGGACAGGGAGAGTACGTACAGAATACAATGAGCAGTTCTTC	CASSFRTGRVRTEYNEQFF
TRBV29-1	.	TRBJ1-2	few	TGCAGCGTTGGAGAAAACCGGGCGAGGGATGGCTACACCTTC	CSVGENRARDGYTF
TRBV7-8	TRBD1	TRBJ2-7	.	TGTGCCAGCAGCTTAAGACAGGGGGCCTCCTACGAGCAGTACTTC	CASSLRQGASYEQYF
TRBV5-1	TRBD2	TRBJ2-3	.	TGCGCCAGCAGCCCCCCTAGCGGGACCACAGATACGCAGTATTTT	CASSPPSGTTDTQYF
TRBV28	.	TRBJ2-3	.	TGTGCCAGCAGCCCTAGACATACGCAGTATTTT	CASSPRHTQYF